One and the same sample provided the 21 T cell receptor beta chains below, sequenced in a study of blood T cell repertoires in COVID-19. Clones were read by immunoSEQ multiplex PCR, and TCRdb kept only the in-frame ones, dropping some. The data contain tens of thousands of clones, approximately 84% of them singletons. The sequencing input was peripheral blood. The origin of the receptors is a woman between 65 and 79 years old in a cohort sampled during active COVID-19.

The rearrangement uses TRBV29-1 and TRBJ2-1; maybe TRBD2 (5 bases). The CDR3 is made up of 13 amino acids. Trimming shortened V by 4 bases and J by 9 bases, and 16 bases separated the two germline ends. Germline CDR1 reads SQVTM; CDR2 reads ANQGSEA. CDR3: CSVGLKGGGEQFF. CDR3 DNA: TGCAGCGTTGGGCTAAAGGGCGGAGGTGAGCAGTTCTTC.

This chain joins TRBV4-1 and TRBJ2-7; a weak D match, TRBD2 (6 bases). Trimming removed 3 bases from V and 1 base from J, with 10 bases in between. This CDR3 contains 14 residues. CDR1 is MGHRA, CDR2 YSYEKL, per germline. The CDR3 protein is CASSHLGTSYEQYF. The CDR3 DNA reads TGCGCCAGCAGCCACCTCGGGACTTCCTACGAGCAGTACTTC.

This clone was counted a few times. The rearrangement uses TRBV7-8 and TRBJ2-5; D is possibly TRBD1 (5 bases). The length of the CDR3 is 18 residues. The V end was cut by 3 bases, the J end by 4 bases, with 24 bases between. CDR1 SGHVS and CDR2 FQNEAQ come from the germline V gene. The CDR3 bases are TGTGCCAGCAGCTTCTCCACCGTGACAGTGGGTTTTTCAGAGACCCAGTACTTC. It yields the protein CASSFSTVTVGFSETQYF.

The chain is built from TRBV11-1 and TRBJ2-1, with 9 bases aligning to TRBD2. This CDR3 has 15 residues. J was trimmed by 8 bases and V by 2 bases; bases with no gene match: 7. CDR1 is SGHAT, CDR2 FQDESV, per germline (reference sequence). DNA of the CDR3: TGTGCCAGCAGCTTAACAGGCGGGAGGGTGCATGAGCAGTTCTTC. Its protein product is CASSLTGGRVHEQFF.

The CDR3 is CASSRRLAGELDTQYF. CDR3 bases: TGTGCCAGCAGTAGAAGACTAGCGGGAGAGTTGGATACGCAGTATTTT. This chain connects TRBV28 to TRBJ2-3, with 12 bases lining up with TRBD2. The V and J ends lost 5 bases and 6 bases, in that order; junction bases with no gene match: 9. Looked up from germline, CDR1 is MDHEN and CDR2 is SYDVKM. The CDR3 loop spans 16 amino acids.

The chain joins TRBV24-1 to TRBJ2-3; TRBD2 aligns across 11 bases. Germline CDR1 and CDR2: KGHDR and SFDVKD. The CDR3 is made up of 17 amino acids. V lost 4 bases to trimming and J lost 4 bases; unmatched junction nucleotides: 9. Written as DNA, the CDR3 is TGTGCCACCAGTGACTATAAACTAGCGGGAGTTTCAGATACGCAGTATTTT. It encodes CATSDYKLAGVSDTQYF.

This clone has only one observation. The chain couples TRBV19 to TRBJ2-7; TRBD2 matches 9 bases. The germline V gene has CDR1 LNHDA and CDR2 SQIVND (reference sequence). The V segment lost 7 bases and the J segment 0 bases; nucleotides outside the gene matches: 7. The CDR3 totals 15 residues. CDR3 loop: CASKRGAGLSYEQYF. The CDR3 DNA reads as TGTGCCAGTAAGCGGGGGGCGGGCCTCTCCTACGAGCAGTACTTC.

The rearrangement joins TRBV18 to TRBJ1-2; the D gene is possibly TRBD1 (6 bases). CDR3 length equals 14 residues. CDR1 KGHSH and CDR2 LQKENI come from the germline V gene. V lost 7 bases to trimming and J lost 4 bases, with 16 bases between them. CDR3 in amino acids: CASLNSDSTYGYTF. CDR3 coding DNA: TGTGCCAGCTTAAACTCGGACAGTACCTATGGCTACACCTTC.

This chain uses TRBV19 with TRBJ2-7, with D possibly being TRBD2 (6 bases). Germline CDR1 is LNHDA and CDR2 is SQIVND (reference sequence). The V end lost 4 bases, the J end lost 0 bases, and 7 bases lay between the germline ends. The CDR3 extends over 13 amino acids. The CDR3 DNA sequence: TGTGCCAGTAGTAGGGACTTCTCCTACGAGCAGTACTTC. This codes for CASSRDFSYEQYF.

The chain carries TRBV10-2 and TRBJ2-3; 7 positions agree with TRBD2. V lost 4 bases to trimming and J lost 0 bases; unmatched junction nucleotides: 4. The CDR3 runs 15 residues. Germline CDR1 and CDR2: WSHSY and SAAADI. CDR3 DNA: TGCGCCAGCAGTGCGGCTAGCGGTAGCACAGATACGCAGTATTTT. This encodes CASSAASGSTDTQYF.

V usage is TRBV6-5 and J usage is TRBJ2-7, with D possibly matching TRBD1 (6 bases). This CDR3 is 14 amino acids long. Trimming stripped 2 bases from V and 2 bases from J, with 10 bases between. Germline V CDR1 and CDR2: MNHEY, SVGAGI. CDR3: CASSYKDSAYEQYF. The CDR3 DNA reads TGTGCCAGCAGTTACAAGGACAGCGCCTACGAGCAGTACTTC.

This clone was seen a few times. The chain is built from TRBV4-2 and TRBJ2-2; 9 nucleotides line up with TRBD2. With 4 bases clipped from V and 6 bases from J, the junction kept 6 bases outside the gene matches. The CDR3 extends over 15 amino acids. Germline-derived CDR1 and CDR2 are LGHNA and YNFKEQ. The CDR3 nucleotides read TGTGCCAGCAGCCGGACTAGCGTTACCCCCGGGGAGCTGTTTTTT. Translating gives CASSRTSVTPGELFF.

The rearrangement joins TRBV5-5 to TRBJ2-7, with TRBD1 matching 9 bases. The CDR3 consists of 14 residues. The germline V gene encodes CDR1 SGHKS and CDR2 YYEKEE (reference sequence). Unmatched junction bases numbered 7, after V lost 3 bases and J lost 6 bases. The CDR3 DNA reads as TGTGCCAGCAGCTGGGGACAGGGATCAAGCGAGCAGTACTTC. The encoded protein is CASSWGQGSSEQYF.

The rearrangement joins TRBV4-1 to TRBJ2-7, with TRBD1 identical over 12 bases. In germline, CDR1 is MGHRA, CDR2 YSYEKL. The V gene end was trimmed by 0 bases and the J gene end by 6 bases; junction bases not matched to a gene: 9. The CDR3 is made up of 17 amino acids. The CDR3 loop reads CASSQDTGTGGVPEQYF. The CDR3, as DNA: TGCGCCAGCAGCCAAGATACCGGGACAGGGGGCGTCCCCGAGCAGTACTTC.

V usage is TRBV12-3 or TRBV12-4 and J usage is TRBJ1-2; unclear D gene. CDR3 size: 12 residues. V lost 4 bases to trimming and J lost 4 bases, with 7 bases between them. The CDR3 sequence: CASSSSGYGYTF. CDR3 coding DNA: TGTGCCAGCAGTTCGTCAGGCTATGGCTACACCTTC.

The chain is built from TRBV9 and TRBJ2-7; 13 bases agree with TRBD2. After removal of 0 bases from V and 5 bases from J, the junction contained 8 bases not matched to a gene. Germline CDR1 is SGDLS and CDR2 is YYNGEE. The CDR3 covers 17 residues. The CDR3 coding sequence is TGTGCCAGCAGCGTAGGGTCGGGGACTAGCGGGAACAACGAGCAGTACTTC. Encoded protein: CASSVGSGTSGNNEQYF. Full variable domain (remainder filled in from reference TRBV9 and TRBJ2-7): DSGVTQTPKHLITATGQRVTLRCSPRSGDLSVYWYQQSLDQGLQFLIQYYNGEERAKGNILERFSAQQFPDLHSELNLSSLELGDSALYFCASSVGSGTSGNNEQYFGPGTRLTVT.

V gene TRBV4-2 combines with J gene TRBJ2-7, with 11 positions matching TRBD1. Trimming at V came to 0 bases and at J to 3 bases, leaving 7 bases not matched to a gene. The CDR3 loop spans 17 amino acids. CDR1 is LGHNA, CDR2 YNFKEQ, per germline. CDR3 sequence (DNA): TGTGCCAGCAGCCAAGATCCCGGGACAGGGGGTCTCTACGAGCAGTACTTC. It translates to CASSQDPGTGGLYEQYF.

The chain recombines TRBV9 with TRBJ1-6; D unresolved. V was cut by 4 bases and J by 5 bases, with 13 bases left in between. Germline loops: CDR1 SGDLS, CDR2 YYNGEE. The CDR3 runs to 15 residues. The CDR3 reads CASSPSRSNNSPLHF. As DNA, the CDR3 is TGTGCCAGCAGCCCTTCGAGGTCGAATAATTCACCCCTCCACTTT.

The rearrangement joins TRBV5-4 to TRBJ1-2; unclear D gene. Germline V gives CDR1 SGHNT, CDR2 YYREEE (reference sequence). The length of the CDR3 is 13 residues. Trimming cost V 2 bases and J 2 bases, with 7 bases left between them. CDR3 bases: TGTGCCAGCAGCTTTAGAGGAAACTATGGCTACACCTTC. It translates to CASSFRGNYGYTF.

This sequence joins TRBV30 and TRBJ2-1, with D unclear. The CDR3 runs to 13 residues. The ends were cut back, 2 bases at V and 5 bases at J, with 10 bases in the middle. The germline gives CDR1 GTSNPN, CDR2 SVGIG (reference sequence). In nucleotides, the CDR3 is TGTGCCTGGAGTTTCCCCCCAAACAATGAGCAGTTCTTC. It specifies CAWSFPPNNEQFF. Combining the CDR3 with reference TRBV30 and TRBJ2-1 gives the whole variable domain SQTIHQWPATLVQPVGSPLSLECTVEGTSNPNLYWYRQAAGRGLQLLFYSVGIGQISSEVPQNLSASRPQDRQFILSSKKLLLSDSGFYLCAWSFPPNNEQFFGPGTRLTVL.

The chain joins TRBV10-3 to TRBJ1-1, with 9 bases that match TRBD1. The germline V gene has CDR1 ENHRY and CDR2 SYGVKD. Trimming took 9 bases from V and 1 from J; bases not matched to a gene: 3. The CDR3 has 13 residues. The CDR3 loop is CAISTGGNTEAFF. The CDR3 DNA is TGTGCCATTTCGACAGGGGGGAACACTGAAGCTTTCTTT.